This TCR beta chain was sequenced for a study of T cell responses to AZD1222 COVID-19 vaccine (dated by TCRdb to the early 2020s). Some background on the complete study: A total of about 230 trial participants underwent TCR sequencing, of whom 200 to 220 received two doses of AZD1222 and about 26 received two doses of the MenACWY control vaccine. Trial participants were enrolled into age subgroups of 18-55, 56-69 and 70-plus years, which contained about 150, 27 and 61 TCR-sequenced participants, respectively.

Results the study describes overall, beyond this receptor: In the small 56-69-year group, the increase in depth fell short of significance, most likely because of low power. Conclusions about previously exposed vaccinees were limited because only six or seven AZD1222 recipients were SARS-CoV-2 seropositive at baseline. A significant rise in spike-specific TCR breadth and depth was observed after two AZD1222 doses relative to day 0 and relative to MenACWY recipients. Participants were mostly white British and included more females than males, and it was suggested by the authors that clonal diversity may have been underestimated. Because no samples from the day 14 peak response were available, repertoires could be characterized only after the peak T cell response. Reportedly, close to half of the unique spike-specific TCRs recognized epitopes lying outside the regions that are mutated in the B.1.351 and B.1.1.7 variants. Vaccine-associated CD4 TCRs spanned the whole spike protein, with dominant responses in regions 160-218 and 743-854.

The cysteine opens and the phenylalanine closes a CDR3 of 16 amino acids. This entry keeps only the CDR3 DNA: 48 bases, framed from base 1. Here V drops 3 bases and J drops 3 bases, and the junction holds 4 bases not matched to any gene. In the germline V gene, CDR1 corresponds to LGHNA and CDR2 to YNFKEQ. The time point label corresponds to: about 28 days (+/-7) after the second vaccine dose. AZD1222 recipients with second doses at about 4 weeks or about 12 weeks were pooled, because spike-specific TCR depth and breadth did not differ between schedules. The vaccinee samples were drawn from two UK trials, COV001 and COV002, one of which was a single-blind randomized controlled phase 2/3 trial testing AZD1222 (ChAdOx1 nCoV-19) in healthy adults. For TCRbeta chain sequencing, PBMC samples were collected from trial participants at day 0 and at day 28 after the second dose. The CDR3 regions of human TCRbeta chains were analyzed by immunosequencing. Turning to the authors' computational methods: Repertoire TCRs were checked for matches against a reference library of SARS-CoV-2-specific TCRs that had been generated using the MIRA antigen-specificity platform. Breadth meant the fraction of unique TCRs that were SARS-CoV-2-associated, whereas depth meant the fraction of total T cells that were SARS-CoV-2-associated. Using the MIRA data, every spike-specific TCR was mapped to the spike region that the TCR reacted to and assigned to either a CD4 or a CD8 class. Log10-transformed breadth and depth values were compared by one-way ANOVA with Sidak's multiple comparisons tests. Drawn from immuneACCESS, this table holds only the in-frame rearrangements with V and J called that TCRdb kept. Clones are partly lost; checked studies trace under half to an unresolved V gene and leave the rest unexplained. The V and J calls and clone size come from that table; D and trimming were worked out from the DNA. This sample holds 150,000 to 200,000 clones; roughly nine tenths were observed only once. The ten largest clones take up about 3.5% of the sample.

Details on this clone: Its antigen specificity is not known. Base-call qualities are not available, and no considerably larger clone is one nucleotide away.

The chain uses TRBV4-2 and TRBJ2-1; 11 bases in the junction line up with TRBD2. This clonotype originated in an adult who received the AZD1222 COVID-19 vaccine. Sequencing used peripheral blood, obtained 28 days after the second AZD1222 dose. The DNA sequence is TGTGCCAGCAGCCAGGCTCTAGCGGGAGGCTACAATGAGCAGTTCTTC. Translation gives CASSQALAGGYNEQFF.